These 29 T cell receptor beta chains share one sample of origin, sequenced in a study of shared clonotypes between healthy human individuals. Assay: immunoSEQ multiplex PCR; the TCRdb copy retains only in-frame clones and omits some. This table has 1.5 million to 2.5 million clones, about 95% appearing once. Terminally differentiated effector memory CD45RA+ cells were excluded from the naive CD8 cells, which were CD45RO-negative and positively selected for CCR7. Sequencing input: naive CD8+ T cells sorted from blood. The receptors stem from a man younger than 35 in good health.

This chain links TRBV7-2 with TRBJ2-5; D not resolved. CDR3 length: 15 amino acids. V dropped 6 bases and J dropped 5 bases, with 19 bases sitting between them. The germline CDR1 and CDR2 sequences are SGHTA and FQGNSA. This chain's CDR3 is CASSFTSAVGETQYF. The CDR3 DNA is TGTGCCAGCAGTTTTACCTCAGCTGTGGGGGAGACCCAGTACTTC. Looking up the rest from reference TRBV7-2 and TRBJ2-5 gives the full variable domain: GAGVSQSPSNKVTEKGKDVELRCDPISGHTALYWYRQSLGQGLEFLIYFQGNSAPDKSGLPSDRFSAERTGGSVSTLTIQRTQQEDSAVYLCASSFTSAVGETQYFGPGTRLLVL.

CDR3 in amino acids: CASSLGAGLMHTEAFF. The CDR3 nucleotides are TGTGCCAGCAGCTTAGGGGCAGGGTTAATGCACACTGAAGCTTTCTTT. J is TRBJ1-1 and V is TRBV7-9; D possibly corresponds to TRBD1 (5 bases). CDR1 SEHNR and CDR2 FQNEAQ come from the germline V gene (reference sequence). V gave up 1 base and J gave up 3 bases, with 15 bases separating them. CDR3 length equals 16 residues.

This clone was found once. The rearrangement joins TRBV10-2 to TRBJ2-7; weak D call: TRBD1 (6 bases). CDR3 length equals 13 residues. Germline CDR1 WSHSY, CDR2 SAAADI. Trimming left V 8 bases short and J 2 bases short, with 13 bases between. The CDR3 region is CASATGTPYEQYF. The CDR3 DNA sequence: TGCGCCAGCGCCACAGGGACACCCTACGAGCAGTACTTC.

The V call is TRBV6-5, the J call TRBJ1-1; no definite D call. CDR3 length: 13 amino acids. Trimming stripped 4 bases from V and 2 bases from J, with 8 bases between. The V gene's germline CDR1 is MNHEY and CDR2 SVGAGI. The CDR3, as DNA: TGTGCCAGCAGTTCGGATTTTAACACTGAAGCTTTCTTT. Translating it yields CASSSDFNTEAFF.

The rearrangement uses TRBV7-2 and TRBJ2-5, with a weak D call TRBD2 (6 bases). Trimming took off 4 bases at V and 5 bases at J, with 17 bases between the two ends. This CDR3 has 15 amino acids. Germline CDR1 SGHTA, CDR2 FQGNSA. CDR3 bases: TGTGCCAGCAGCTCGCACCCGGGACTCGCCGAGACCCAGTACTTC. Its translation is CASSSHPGLAETQYF.

This CDR3 is CASSPRWGQPQHF. In DNA, the CDR3 is TGTGCCAGCAGTCCTCGTTGGGGTCAGCCCCAGCATTTT. This rearrangement joins TRBV27 to TRBJ1-5; D remains unclear. Per the germline V gene, CDR1 is MNHEY and CDR2 is SMNVEV (reference sequence). The CDR3 length is 13 residues. The V gene lost 5 bases and the J gene lost 6 bases, with 11 bases spanning the gap.

This chain's CDR3 is CATFVNNEQFF. DNA for the CDR3: TGTGCCACCTTCGTGAACAATGAGCAGTTCTTC. The chain uses TRBV6-5 and TRBJ2-1; no clear D gene. Germline CDR1 is MNHEY and CDR2 is SVGAGI. V was pared by 10 bases and J by 5 bases, with 9 bases between. This CDR3 comprises 11 residues.

This clone appeared once. The chain's CDR3 is CAWSVPGQGNHEQYF. CDR3 sequence (DNA): TGTGCCTGGAGTGTACCCGGACAGGGAAACCACGAGCAGTACTTC. V and J are TRBV30 and TRBJ2-7; 8 positions agree with TRBD1. In germline, CDR1 is GTSNPN, CDR2 SVGIG (reference sequence). This CDR3 contains 15 residues. The J segment lost 5 bases and the V segment lost 0 bases, leaving 9 bases of the junction unmatched.

The rearrangement joins TRBV5-6 to TRBJ2-1, with TRBD2 identical over 11 bases. J was trimmed by 3 bases and V by 3 bases; bases with no gene match: 5. CDR3 size: 16 residues. The germline V gene has CDR1 SGHDT and CDR2 YYEEEE. The DNA for the CDR3 is TGTGCCAGCAGCTCTTCGACTAGCGGGGACTACAATGAGCAGTTCTTC. It yields the protein CASSSSTSGDYNEQFF.

V usage is TRBV2 and J usage is TRBJ2-7, with TRBD2 as a possible D gene (7 bases). Germline V gene data show CDR1 as SNHLY and CDR2 as FYNNEI. This CDR3 is 16 amino acids long. Trimming stripped 7 bases from V and 3 bases from J, with 22 bases between. The CDR3: CASIQEGGGGHYEQYF. The CDR3 DNA follows: TGTGCCAGCATCCAGGAGGGAGGCGGGGGACACTACGAGCAGTACTTC. The whole variable domain, remainder taken from reference TRBV2 and TRBJ2-7, is EPEVTQTPSHQVTQMGQEVILRCVPISNHLYFYWYRQILGQKVEFLVSFYNNEISEKSEIFDDQFSVERPDGSNFTLKIRSTKLEDSAMYFCASIQEGGGGHYEQYFGPGTRLTVT.

The genes are TRBV7-6 and TRBJ1-1; no clear D gene. V lost 1 base and J 4 bases, leaving 10 bases between the germline ends. Germline values: CDR1 SGHVS, CDR2 FNYEAQ. CDR3 length: 14 residues. DNA for the CDR3: TGTGCCAGCAGCTTAGGGGCAGCGCCCACTGAAGCTTTCTTT. Residues: CASSLGAAPTEAFF.

This clone was picked up one time. This chain joins TRBV19 and TRBJ2-7; no firm D call. Trimming removed 4 bases at V and 0 bases at J, with 10 bases between. Germline values: CDR1 LNHDA, CDR2 SQIVND (reference sequence). This CDR3 region has 14 residues. The DNA of the CDR3 is TGTGCCAGTAGTAGTGGGTACACCTCCTACGAGCAGTACTTC. It is translated as CASSSGYTSYEQYF.

This clone showed up just a few times. The junction departs from the called germline gene at one end, perhaps through a read error. The CDR3 region is CASSLLLGRMNF. CDR3 DNA sequence: TGTGCCAGCAGCTTGTTATTGGGACGCATGAACTTC. This chain connects TRBV5-8 to TRBJ2-5; possibly TRBD1 or TRBD2 for D (5 bases each). The germline V gene has CDR1 SGHTS and CDR2 YDEGEE. The CDR3 is 12 residues long.

The V gene is TRBV30, the J gene TRBJ2-2, with 7 bases that match TRBD1. Germline lookup yields CDR1 GTSNPN and CDR2 SVGIG (reference sequence). This CDR3 has 13 amino acids. The junction had 8 bases not matched to a gene; V was cut back by 7 bases and J by 6 bases. The CDR3 sequence is CASSQGVAGELFF. CDR3 nucleotides: TGTGCCTCCTCCCAGGGGGTCGCCGGGGAGCTGTTTTTT.

This sequence joins TRBV19 and TRBJ1-5; D unresolved. Germline CDR1 and CDR2: LNHDA and SQIVND (reference sequence). The CDR3 length is 15 residues. V lost 0 bases, J lost 0 bases, and 6 bases lay in between. In DNA form, the CDR3 reads TGTGCCAGTAGTATAGATCCCCATAGCAATCAGCCCCAGCATTTT. Its translation is CASSIDPHSNQPQHF.

This clone was recorded a few times. The sample contains more than one DNA sequence encoding this CDR3. The gene calls are TRBV9 and TRBJ2-1; D is undetermined. Per germline, CDR1 SGDLS and CDR2 YYNGEE. Deletions cut 0 bases from V and 8 bases from J, with 3 bases between. The CDR3 sequence is 11 residues long. This CDR3 reads CASSVGDEQFF. As DNA, the CDR3 is TGTGCCAGCAGCGTAGGGGATGAGCAGTTCTTC. The whole variable domain, filled in from reference TRBV9 and TRBJ2-1, reads DSGVTQTPKHLITATGQRVTLRCSPRSGDLSVYWYQQSLDQGLQFLIQYYNGEERAKGNILERFSAQQFPDLHSELNLSSLELGDSALYFCASSVGDEQFFGPGTRLTVL.

The CDR3 DNA reads TGTGCCAGCAGCCCCATAGGGGTTCAGCCCCAGCATTTT. It specifies CASSPIGVQPQHF. This chain links TRBV7-2 with TRBJ1-5, with D perhaps matching TRBD1 (5 bases). V was shortened by 5 bases and J by 6 bases, with 11 bases between the two germline ends. The CDR3 is made up of 13 amino acids. Germline V gives CDR1 SGHTA, CDR2 FQGNSA. The full variable domain, completed using reference TRBV7-2 and TRBJ1-5, is GAGVSQSPSNKVTEKGKDVELRCDPISGHTALYWYRQSLGQGLEFLIYFQGNSAPDKSGLPSDRFSAERTGGSVSTLTIQRTQQEDSAVYLCASSPIGVQPQHFGDGTRLSIL.

The chain uses TRBV4-1 and TRBJ2-7, with 7 bases lining up with TRBD2. There are 15 residues in the CDR3. The trim removed 4 bases at V and 7 bases at J, leaving 13 bases unmatched. Looked up from germline, CDR1 is MGHRA and CDR2 is YSYEKL. For the CDR3, the DNA is TGCGCCAGCAGCCCGGGGACTATCACCCAAGGGGAGCAGTACTTC. Translated: CASSPGTITQGEQYF.

This clone was recorded only once. The chain uses TRBV7-9 and TRBJ2-7; 10 positions match TRBD1. The CDR3 totals 15 residues. CDR1 and CDR2 (germline): SEHNR, FQNEAQ (reference sequence). The V gene end was trimmed by 5 bases and the J gene end by 2 bases; junction bases not matched to a gene: 6. The CDR3 nucleotides read TGTGCCAGCAGCCCCGGGACAGGGGTAGCCTACGAGCAGTACTTC. Its translation is CASSPGTGVAYEQYF.

The chain is built from TRBV6-6 and TRBJ2-7; no definite D call. CDR1 is MNHNY, CDR2 SVGAGI, per germline (reference sequence). V lost 0 bases and J lost 5, with 11 bases in between. The CDR3 length is 14 residues. The DNA for the CDR3 is TGTGCCAGCAGTTACTCGAGTCCTCCCCACGAGCAGTACTTC. Its translation: CASSYSSPPHEQYF.

The chain employs TRBV4-2 and TRBJ1-5, with TRBD1 matching 8 bases. The CDR3 has 16 amino acids. V lost 6 bases and J lost 3; bases outside the gene matches: 10. CDR1 and CDR2 (germline): LGHNA, YNFKEQ. As DNA, the CDR3 is TGTGCCAGCAGTCCTATCCAGGGGGCATTCAATCAGCCCCAGCATTTT. Encoded protein: CASSPIQGAFNQPQHF.

V usage is TRBV4-3 and J usage is TRBJ2-1; D is tentatively TRBD1 or TRBD2 (6 bases each). This CDR3 has 14 residues. Between the trimmed V and J ends, which lost 3 bases and 8 bases, there was a span of 14 bases. CDR1 and CDR2 from the germline V gene are LGHNA and YSLEER. CDR3 nucleotide sequence: TGCGCCAGCAGCCAGGAGGGGGGAATTGATGAGCAGTTCTTC. This translates into CASSQEGGIDEQFF.

The rearrangement uses TRBV27 and TRBJ2-5; the D gene could be TRBD1 or TRBD2 (5 bases each). The CDR3 spans 15 residues. Germline V gives CDR1 MNHEY, CDR2 SMNVEV (reference sequence). V lost 2 bases and J lost 2, with 12 bases in between. CDR3 residues: CASSLGGDPQETQYF. The CDR3 DNA reads TGTGCCAGCAGTTTAGGGGGAGACCCACAAGAGACCCAGTACTTC.

As to this clone: Other DNA sequences within the sample encode an identical CDR3. V is TRBV27 and J is TRBJ2-7; 8 nucleotides match TRBD1. Germline CDR1 reads MNHEY; CDR2 reads SMNVEV (reference sequence). V trimming: 5 bases; J trimming: 3 bases; junction bases outside the gene matches: 9. The CDR3 runs 15 residues. CDR3 loop: CASSTSGTGFYEQYF. For the CDR3, the DNA is TGTGCCAGCAGTACATCCGGGACAGGCTTCTACGAGCAGTACTTC.

This rearrangement joins TRBV2 to TRBJ2-7; D remains ambiguous. This CDR3 has 15 residues. Between the trimmed V and J ends, which lost 1 base and 3 bases, there was a span of 13 bases. Germline V gene lookup returns CDR1 SNHLY and CDR2 FYNNEI. CDR3 protein: CASSEGDSTYYEQYF. The CDR3 bases are TGTGCCAGCAGTGAAGGGGATAGCACCTACTACGAGCAGTACTTC.

This clone was seen only a few times. The chain carries TRBV2 and TRBJ2-7; 7 bases align to TRBD1. This CDR3 has 11 residues. Germline CDR1 is SNHLY and CDR2 is FYNNEI. V was clipped by 9 bases and J by 5 bases; unmatched bases: 4. CDR3 nucleotides: TGTGCCAGTCAGGGGGACCACGAGCAGTACTTC. Protein sequence: CASQGDHEQYF.

Details on this clone: Other DNA sequences in this specimen translate into the identical CDR3. The chain is built from TRBV28 and TRBJ1-2; 7 bases agree with TRBD1. V shed 1 base, J shed 2 bases, and the junction held 4 bases outside the gene matches. Germline V lookup: CDR1 MDHEN, CDR2 SYDVKM. There are 15 residues in the CDR3. DNA of the CDR3: TGTGCCAGCAGTTTATCCCGGACAGGAAACTATGGCTACACCTTC. This sequence encodes CASSLSRTGNYGYTF.

The rearrangement uses TRBV11-2 and TRBJ1-3; possible D gene TRBD1, 6 bases. Germline V CDR1 and CDR2: SGHAT, FQNNGV. The CDR3 consists of 16 residues. V lost 4 bases and J lost 0, with 13 bases in between. The CDR3 spells CASSSGDGLSGNTIYF. CDR3 in DNA: TGTGCCAGCAGCTCAGGGGACGGGCTCTCTGGAAACACCATATATTTT.

V and J are TRBV6-1 and TRBJ2-4; tentatively, D is TRBD1 or TRBD2 (5 bases each). Trimming shortened V by 2 bases and J by 10 bases, and 21 bases separated the two germline ends. The CDR3 sequence is 16 residues long. Germline V CDR1 and CDR2: MNHNS, SASEGT. The CDR3 nucleotides read TGTGCCAGCAGTGAATTCCAGGGAGCGGAGCAGTCTATTCAGTACTTC. This translates into CASSEFQGAEQSIQYF.